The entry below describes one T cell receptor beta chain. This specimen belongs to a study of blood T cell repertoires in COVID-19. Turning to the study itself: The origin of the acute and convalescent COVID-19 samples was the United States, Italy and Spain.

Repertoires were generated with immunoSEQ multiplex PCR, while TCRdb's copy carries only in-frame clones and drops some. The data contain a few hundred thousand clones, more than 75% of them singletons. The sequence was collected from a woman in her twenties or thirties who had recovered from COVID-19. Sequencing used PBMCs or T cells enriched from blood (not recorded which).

In nucleotides, the CDR3 is TGTGCCAGCAGCCAAGATTGGAGAGATACGCAGTATTTT. This translates into CASSQDWRDTQYF. This chain uses TRBV3-1 (or the pseudogene TRBV3-2) with TRBJ2-3; no clear D. This CDR3 is built from 13 residues. Looked up from germline, CDR1 is LGHDT and CDR2 is YNNKEL (reference sequence). Trimming removed 0 bases from V and 5 bases from J, with 6 bases in between.